The 16 T cell receptor beta chains reported below all come from one sample, sequenced in a study of CD4 T cells in relation to SARS-CoV-2 and coronaviruses. Their specific antigens are unknown. The data were produced by immunoSEQ multiplex PCR, yet TCRdb's version contains in-frame clones alone and is incomplete. The sample yields fewer than 20,000 clones, 60% to 80% seen once. The unexposed donors gave CD4+ T cells in about 2010-2019, prior to COVID-19. CD4+ T cells were isolated from the cells after more than nine days of culture. The sample was CD4+ T cells from PBMCs, cultured in vitro. The receptors stem from a human donor in good health.

V gene TRBV25-1 combines with J gene TRBJ2-1, with D perhaps assigned TRBD1 or TRBD2 (5 bases each). The germline V and J ends were trimmed by 1 base and 1 base, with 11 bases remaining between them. CDR1 and CDR2 (germline): MGHDK, SYGVNS. This CDR3 contains 16 residues. The CDR3 loop is CASSELRGVSYNEQFF. DNA of the CDR3: TGTGCCAGCAGTGAATTGAGGGGAGTATCCTACAATGAGCAGTTCTTC.

J is TRBJ1-5 and V is TRBV9; D gene unclear. This CDR3 comprises 15 residues. V lost 0 bases and J 0 bases, leaving 7 bases between the germline ends. Germline-derived CDR1 and CDR2 are SGDLS and YYNGEE. CDR3 sequence (DNA): TGTGCCAGCAGCGTAGGTGAGGGTAGCAATCAGCCCCAGCATTTT. Translated, it gives CASSVGEGSNQPQHF.

J is TRBJ1-4 and V is TRBV19; TRBD1 matches 9 bases. V lost 3 bases, J lost 6 bases, and 5 bases stayed unmatched. The CDR3 runs 15 residues. Germline V lookup: CDR1 LNHDA, CDR2 SQIVND (reference sequence). CDR3 nucleotides: TGTGCCAGTAGTATCCCGGACAGGGGATATGAAAAACTGTTTTTT. Its protein product is CASSIPDRGYEKLFF.

This chain links TRBV5-1 with TRBJ2-1; D call uncertain. The V end lost 0 bases, the J end lost 3 bases, and 13 bases lay between the germline ends. From germline, CDR1 is SGHRS and CDR2 YFSETQ. CDR3 size: 16 residues. CDR3 sequence reads: CASSLERTLYYNEQFF. CDR3 nucleotide sequence: TGCGCCAGCAGCTTGGAACGGACCCTTTACTACAATGAGCAGTTCTTC.

The chain has TRBV7-2 and TRBJ2-6; D might be TRBD1 or TRBD2, each matching 5 bases. Trimming removed 4 bases from V and 4 bases from J, with 8 bases in between. Germline V CDR1 and CDR2: SGHTA, FQGNSA. This CDR3 spans 14 amino acids. The CDR3 bases are TGTGCCAGCAGCTGGGGGTCCGGGGCCAACGTCCTGACTTTC. Protein sequence: CASSWGSGANVLTF.

This chain uses TRBV27 with TRBJ2-1; the match to TRBD2 covers 7 bases. From germline, CDR1 is MNHEY and CDR2 SMNVEV (reference sequence). V was pared by 4 bases and J by 6 bases, with 6 bases of the junction left unmatched. This CDR3 contains 14 residues. CDR3 in amino acids: CASSWSGGSNEQFF. The CDR3 bases are TGTGCCAGCAGTTGGTCGGGAGGTTCCAATGAGCAGTTCTTC.

The V and J genes are TRBV5-1 and TRBJ1-2; D is perhaps TRBD1 (6 bases). V was clipped by 2 bases and J by 0 bases, with 14 bases between them. The CDR3 runs to 16 residues. The V gene's germline CDR1 is SGHRS and CDR2 YFSETQ. The CDR3 region is CASSFRPRGSNYGYTF. CDR3 sequence (DNA): TGCGCCAGCAGCTTTCGTCCCAGGGGCTCTAACTATGGCTACACCTTC. Looking up the rest from reference TRBV5-1 and TRBJ1-2 gives the full variable domain: KAGVTQTPRYLIKTRGQQVTLSCSPISGHRSVSWYQQTPGQGLQFLFEYFSETQRNKGNFPGRFSGRQFSNSRSEMNVSTLELGDSALYLCASSFRPRGSNYGYTFGSGTRLTVV.

This sequence joins TRBV19 and TRBJ1-5; TRBD1 aligns across 10 bases. Germline CDR1 is LNHDA and CDR2 is SQIVND (reference sequence). This CDR3 has 16 residues. Trimming at V came to 5 bases and at J to 1 base, leaving 5 bases not matched to a gene. CDR3 sequence (DNA): TGTGCCAGTAGTCCAGACAGGGGGCGAAGCAATCAGCCCCAGCATTTT. This encodes CASSPDRGRSNQPQHF.

The rearrangement joins TRBV7-9 to TRBJ2-2; TRBD2 agrees at 10 bases. Per germline, CDR1 SEHNR and CDR2 FQNEAQ (reference sequence). The length of the CDR3 is 16 residues. V was clipped by 2 bases and J by 5 bases; unmatched bases: 5. CDR3 nucleotides: TGTGCCAGCAGCTTACTCTTAGCGGGAGGTACCGGGGAGCTGTTTTTT. It encodes CASSLLLAGGTGELFF.

V usage is TRBV19 and J usage is TRBJ1-4, with TRBD1 as a possible D gene (6 bases). The CDR3 loop spans 15 amino acids. The germline V gene encodes CDR1 LNHDA and CDR2 SQIVND (reference sequence). The V end lost 2 bases, the J end lost 3 bases, and 10 bases lay between the germline ends. For the CDR3, the DNA is TGTGCCAGTAGTATATCCGGACAGCCTAATGAAAAACTGTTTTTT. Protein: CASSISGQPNEKLFF.

The V and J genes are TRBV19 and TRBJ2-1; no clear D. This CDR3 has 14 residues. Germline V gene data show CDR1 as LNHDA and CDR2 as SQIVND (reference sequence). The V end was cut by 3 bases, the J end by 4 bases, with 10 bases between. The CDR3 coding sequence is TGTGCCAGTAGTATCCTAAGCCAATACAATGAGCAGTTCTTC. Translation gives CASSILSQYNEQFF.

V usage is TRBV7-8 and J usage is TRBJ1-3; tentatively, D is TRBD1 (6 bases). The CDR3 contains 16 residues. Germline lookup yields CDR1 SGHVS and CDR2 FQNEAQ. Trimming cost V 2 bases and J 0 bases, with 11 bases left between them. The chain's CDR3 is CASSLNRESSGNTIYF. The CDR3 DNA reads as TGTGCCAGCAGCTTAAACAGGGAAAGCTCTGGAAACACCATATATTTT.

The genes are TRBV11-2 and TRBJ2-5, with 8 bases aligning to TRBD2. This CDR3 has 15 amino acids. Unmatched junction bases numbered 11, after V lost 7 bases and J lost 4 bases. The germline CDR1 and CDR2 sequences are SGHAT and FQNNGV. The CDR3: CASTKHGGEGETQYF. The CDR3 bases are TGTGCCAGCACCAAGCACGGGGGGGAGGGAGAGACCCAGTACTTC.

This clone was found a few times. This chain joins TRBV28 and TRBJ1-1; 7 bases line up with TRBD1. The CDR3 has 12 amino acids. Per the germline V gene, CDR1 is MDHEN and CDR2 is SYDVKM. Trimming took 5 bases from V and 6 from J; bases not matched to a gene: 3. CDR3 in amino acids: CASSPTGSEAFF. DNA for the CDR3: TGTGCCAGCAGTCCGACAGGGTCTGAAGCTTTCTTT. Together with reference TRBV28 and TRBJ1-1, the CDR3 gives the full variable domain: DVKVTQSSRYLVKRTGEKVFLECVQDMDHENMFWYRQDPGLGLRLIYFSYDVKMKEKGDIPEGYSVSREKKERFSLILESASTNQTSMYLCASSPTGSEAFFGQGTRLTVV.

This rearrangement joins TRBV5-6 to TRBJ2-6; D is uncertain. The CDR3 runs 12 residues. Trimming took off 3 bases at V and 2 bases at J, with 0 bases between the two ends. Germline V lookup: CDR1 SGHDT, CDR2 YYEEEE. CDR3 in amino acids: CASSSGANVLTF. The DNA for the CDR3 is TGTGCCAGCAGCTCTGGGGCCAACGTCCTGACTTTC.

This clone has a handful of counts. The CDR3 nucleotides read TGTGCCAGCAGCCAAAGCGAAAAAGTCGGGGAGCTGTTTTTT. It specifies CASSQSEKVGELFF. The genes are TRBV3-1 (or the pseudogene TRBV3-2) and TRBJ2-2; D call uncertain. The CDR3 is made up of 14 amino acids. Germline CDR1 is LGHDT and CDR2 is YNNKEL (reference sequence). V lost 2 bases to trimming and J lost 7 bases, with 11 bases between them.